These 17 T cell receptor beta chains were all obtained from the same sample, sequenced in a study of cytomegalovirus exposure and HLA in healthy donors. PCR amplification relied on 60 Vbeta primers (plus 13 Jbeta primers). Generated by immunoSEQ multiplex PCR, the TCRdb table keeps only in-frame clones and is missing some. The specimen's table records approximately 120,000 clones. Sample: PBMCs. The receptors were gathered from a man aged 40-50 years in good health and CMV-seronegative.

V and J are TRBV29-1 and TRBJ2-2; a weak D match, TRBD1 (6 bases). This CDR3 is 13 amino acids long. The germline V and J ends were trimmed by 7 bases and 4 bases, with 13 bases remaining between them. The germline V gene has CDR1 SQVTM and CDR2 ANQGSEA. The CDR3 DNA reads TGCAGCGCTTCGACAGGCGGCACCGGGGAGCTGTTTTTT. Amino acid sequence: CSASTGGTGELFF.

The chain combines TRBV11-2 with TRBJ1-2, with unresolved D. Trimming removed 5 bases from V and 8 bases from J, with 21 bases in between. This CDR3 has 15 residues. Germline V CDR1 and CDR2: SGHAT, FQNNGV. The CDR3 loop reads CASSALPGSFGGYTF. The DNA of the CDR3 is TGTGCCAGCAGCGCATTACCGGGGAGCTTCGGGGGCTACACCTTC.

V gene TRBV19 combines with J gene TRBJ1-5; 10 nucleotides agree with TRBD1. V lost 3 bases and J lost 5; bases outside the gene matches: 7. CDR1 and CDR2 (germline): LNHDA, SQIVND (reference sequence). The CDR3 loop spans 16 amino acids. CDR3 region: CASSIPWDRGHQPQHF. The CDR3 region has the DNA TGTGCCAGTAGTATCCCCTGGGACAGGGGACATCAGCCCCAGCATTTT.

V and J are TRBV6-5 and TRBJ2-7; D is unclear. The CDR3 totals 11 residues. In germline, CDR1 is MNHEY, CDR2 SVGAGI. Trimming shortened V by 4 bases and J by 7 bases, and 8 bases separated the two germline ends. CDR3 residues: CASSSAGEQYF. The CDR3 DNA reads TGTGCCAGCAGTTCGGCCGGGGAGCAGTACTTC.

V is TRBV29-1 and J is TRBJ1-1; TRBD1 aligns across 7 bases. The CDR3 is 14 amino acids. Germline V gene sequence: CDR1 SQVTM, CDR2 ANQGSEA. Trimming took 3 bases from V and 0 from J; bases not matched to a gene: 4. This chain's CDR3 is CSVDNRGLNTEAFF. The CDR3 nucleotides are TGCAGCGTTGATAACAGGGGACTGAACACTGAAGCTTTCTTT.

This chain uses TRBV5-4 with TRBJ2-7; D is undetermined. V was clipped by 4 bases and J by 3 bases, with 14 bases between them. Germline V gene data show CDR1 as SGHNT and CDR2 as YYREEE (reference sequence). The CDR3 is 14 residues long. The CDR3 region has the DNA TGTGCCAGCAGCGCAGGCCTTGAGCTCTACGAGCAGTACTTC. It encodes CASSAGLELYEQYF.

The chain links TRBV14 to TRBJ2-6; tentatively, D is TRBD1 (5 bases). V was cut by 2 bases and J by 0 bases, with 8 bases left in between. This CDR3 is 16 amino acids long. Germline CDR1 SGHDN, CDR2 FVKESK. The CDR3 nucleotides read TGTGCCAGCAGCCAAACGACAGACTCTGGGGCCAACGTCCTGACTTTC. This encodes CASSQTTDSGANVLTF.

This rearrangement joins TRBV15 to TRBJ2-7; TRBD1 matches at 8 bases. The CDR3 is 12 amino acids. Trimming took 6 bases from V and 6 from J; bases not matched to a gene: 4. In germline, CDR1 is LNHNV, CDR2 YYDKDF (reference sequence). The CDR3 sequence is CATRATGGEQYF. The CDR3 nucleotides read TGTGCCACCAGAGCCACAGGGGGCGAGCAGTACTTC. Based on the CDR3 plus reference TRBV15 and TRBJ2-7, the full variable domain is DAMVIQNPRYQVTQFGKPVTLSCSQTLNHNVMYWYQQKSSQAPKLLFHYYDKDFNNEADTPDNFQSRRPNTSFCFLDIRSPGLGDTAMYLCATRATGGEQYFGPGTRLTVT.

The V gene is TRBV6-1, the J gene TRBJ2-7, with D possibly TRBD2 on 6 matching bases. Trimming pared 1 base from V and 2 bases from J, leaving 18 bases between. Germline lookup yields CDR1 MNHNS and CDR2 SASEGT. This CDR3 is built from 17 residues. The CDR3 spells CASSEGYGGGKAYEQYF. CDR3 bases: TGTGCCAGCAGTGAAGGGTATGGGGGAGGTAAAGCCTACGAGCAGTACTTC.

The chain combines TRBV28 with TRBJ1-5, with a weak D call TRBD1 (6 bases). The CDR3 runs to 13 residues. The V end was cut by 6 bases, the J end by 3 bases, with 9 bases between. Germline CDR1 and CDR2: MDHEN and SYDVKM. In DNA form, the CDR3 reads TGTGCCAGCAGCGGGACATCCAATCAGCCCCAGCATTTT. The encoded protein is CASSGTSNQPQHF.

The chain couples TRBV5-1 to TRBJ2-2, with D perhaps TRBD1 (6 bases). The V gene lost 5 bases and the J gene lost 3 bases, with 14 bases spanning the gap. Germline V gene sequence: CDR1 SGHRS, CDR2 YFSETQ. The CDR3 has 15 amino acids. Here the CDR3 DNA reads TGCGCCAGCAGTAAGGGGGATACGGACACCGGGGAGCTGTTTTTT. Translated: CASSKGDTDTGELFF. Drawing the rest from reference TRBV5-1 and TRBJ2-2, the complete variable domain is KAGVTQTPRYLIKTRGQQVTLSCSPISGHRSVSWYQQTPGQGLQFLFEYFSETQRNKGNFPGRFSGRQFSNSRSEMNVSTLELGDSALYLCASSKGDTDTGELFFGEGSRLTVL.

The V and J genes are TRBV5-4 and TRBJ2-7; D perhaps matches TRBD2 (5 bases). Germline CDR1 reads SGHNT; CDR2 reads YYREEE (reference sequence). The CDR3 has 14 residues. V shed 0 bases and J shed 0 bases, with 7 bases lying between them. The CDR3 loop reads CASSLAGDSYEQYF. CDR3 in DNA: TGTGCCAGCAGCTTGGCCGGGGACTCCTACGAGCAGTACTTC.

V and J are TRBV30 and TRBJ2-3; TRBD2 aligns across 16 bases. V trimming: 4 bases; J trimming: 10 bases; junction bases outside the gene matches: 8. Looked up from germline, CDR1 is GTSNPN and CDR2 is SVGIG (reference sequence). There are 15 residues in the CDR3. The CDR3 sequence: CAWTQGLAGGVAQYF. DNA for the CDR3: TGTGCCTGGACTCAGGGACTAGCGGGAGGGGTGGCGCAGTATTTT.

This chain's CDR3 is CASSPGLAGAGYNEQFF. The CDR3, as DNA: TGCGCCAGCAGCCCGGGACTAGCGGGAGCGGGGTACAATGAGCAGTTCTTC. The rearrangement uses TRBV4-1 and TRBJ2-1, with 14 bases that match TRBD2. After removal of 4 bases from V and 4 bases from J, the junction contained 6 bases not matched to a gene. The CDR3 sequence is 17 residues long. Germline V lookup: CDR1 MGHRA, CDR2 YSYEKL.

V is TRBV6-5 and J is TRBJ1-3; D gene unclear. The germline V gene has CDR1 MNHEY and CDR2 SVGAGI. The CDR3 loop spans 12 amino acids. With 7 bases removed from V and 2 bases from J, the gap between germline ends came to 6 bases. The CDR3 spells CASTGAGNTIYF. DNA of the CDR3: TGTGCCAGCACCGGGGCTGGAAACACCATATATTTT.

The chain joins TRBV4-1 to TRBJ2-1, with 7 nucleotides matching TRBD2. The ends lost 3 bases at V and 8 bases at J; junction bases unmatched: 4. The V gene's germline CDR1 is MGHRA and CDR2 YSYEKL. This CDR3 spans 13 amino acids. The CDR3 DNA reads as TGCGCCAGCAGCCATGGACTAGACGATGAGCAGTTCTTC. Amino acids: CASSHGLDDEQFF.

This clone is identified as large from frequency. J is TRBJ2-2 and V is TRBV28, with a weak D call TRBD1 (6 bases). The germline CDR1 and CDR2 sequences are MDHEN and SYDVKM. V gave up 6 bases and J gave up 3 bases, with 14 bases separating them. This CDR3 region has 15 residues. CDR3 in DNA: TGTGCCAGCAGCATCCCGGACAGTTACACCGGGGAGCTGTTTTTT. Amino acids: CASSIPDSYTGELFF.